These 12 T cell receptor beta chains came from one sample sequenced in a study of blood T cell repertoires in COVID-19. The repertoire was sequenced with immunoSEQ multiplex PCR; TCRdb's copy has only in-frame clones and lacks some. This table has about 84,000 clones, 65% to 90% appearing once. The sample was peripheral blood. These receptors all stem from a man older than 75 with active or convalescent COVID-19.

The genes are TRBV12-3 or TRBV12-4 and TRBJ2-2; D not certain. This CDR3 spans 13 amino acids. Trimming took off 3 bases at V and 6 bases at J, with 8 bases between the two ends. CDR3 nucleotides: TGTGCCAGCAGTTTCGGTTTTTCCGGGGAGCTGTTTTTT. This encodes CASSFGFSGELFF.

The V and J genes are TRBV3-1 (or the pseudogene TRBV3-2) and TRBJ2-7, with TRBD2 as a possible D gene (6 bases). The CDR3 is 13 residues long. V was clipped by 6 bases and J by 5 bases, with 14 bases between them. CDR1 and CDR2 (germline): LGHDT, YNNKEL (reference sequence). CDR3 coding DNA: TGTGCCAGCAGGCCCCGGGACTCTAACGAGCAGTACTTC. This translates into CASRPRDSNEQYF.

The chain recombines TRBV7-9 with TRBJ1-1, with D tentatively TRBD1 (6 bases). Trimming stripped 5 bases from V and 4 bases from J, with 14 bases between. The CDR3 is made up of 14 amino acids. Per germline, CDR1 SEHNR and CDR2 FQNEAQ (reference sequence). The chain's CDR3 is CASSPDSASTEAFF. The CDR3 DNA is TGTGCCAGCAGCCCGGACAGTGCTAGCACTGAAGCTTTCTTT.

The rearrangement uses TRBV6-5 and TRBJ2-1, with TRBD1 matching over 8 bases. The CDR3 has 12 amino acids. The V and J ends lost 8 bases and 7 bases, in that order; junction bases with no gene match: 4. The germline V gene encodes CDR1 MNHEY and CDR2 SVGAGI. The CDR3 DNA sequence: TGTGCCAGCTGGACAGGGTTGAATGAGCAGTTCTTC. Translated: CASWTGLNEQFF.

The rearrangement joins TRBV5-4 to TRBJ2-3; a weak D match, TRBD2 (6 bases). Germline V gene lookup returns CDR1 SGHNT and CDR2 YYREEE (reference sequence). V gave up 2 bases and J gave up 1 base, with 20 bases separating them. The CDR3 is 18 amino acids. The CDR3 protein is CASSLFGLALRGTDTQYF. CDR3 bases: TGTGCCAGCAGCTTATTCGGGCTAGCGCTAAGGGGCACAGATACGCAGTATTTT.

The chain couples TRBV28 to TRBJ2-5; weak D call: TRBD1 (6 bases). V was pared by 3 bases and J by 5 bases, with 10 bases between. Germline V CDR1 and CDR2: MDHEN, SYDVKM. The CDR3 length is 13 residues. The CDR3 nucleotides are TGTGCCAGCAGTTTTACAGGGCTGGAGACCCAGTACTTC. Its protein is CASSFTGLETQYF.

The chain recombines TRBV5-1 with TRBJ2-2; TRBD2 agrees at 7 bases. CDR1 is SGHRS and CDR2 is YFSETQ in the germline V gene. This CDR3 comprises 16 residues. Unmatched junction bases numbered 3, after V lost 1 base and J lost 0 bases. The CDR3 protein is CASSLLAATNTGELFF. CDR3 bases: TGCGCCAGCAGCTTGCTAGCGGCCACGAACACCGGGGAGCTGTTTTTT.

The chain recombines TRBV5-4 with TRBJ1-4; 8 bases agree with TRBD1. Germline V gene sequence: CDR1 SGHNT, CDR2 YYREEE (reference sequence). The V and J ends lost 1 base and 6 bases, in that order; junction bases with no gene match: 11. The CDR3 spans 17 residues. The CDR3 sequence: CASSLKELGTGYEKLFF. The CDR3 DNA reads TGTGCCAGCAGCTTGAAGGAGCTGGGGACAGGTTATGAAAAACTGTTTTTT.

V is TRBV19 and J is TRBJ1-5, with D maybe TRBD1 (5 bases). Trimming stripped 6 bases from V and 4 bases from J, with 19 bases between. CDR1 and CDR2 (germline): LNHDA, SQIVND (reference sequence). This CDR3 region has 16 residues. DNA of the CDR3: TGTGCCAGTAGCCCTTCGGACACCCTAAATAATCAGCCCCAGCATTTT. This codes for CASSPSDTLNNQPQHF.

The chain couples TRBV7-9 to TRBJ2-1; TRBD1 might be the D (7 bases). Trimming cost V 6 bases and J 6 bases, with 18 bases left between them. This CDR3 is 15 amino acids long. Germline assignment: CDR1 SEHNR and CDR2 FQNEAQ (reference sequence). CDR3 amino acids: CASSLKTGRSNEQFF. The DNA of the CDR3 is TGTGCCAGCAGTCTCAAGACAGGGAGGTCCAATGAGCAGTTCTTC. Full variable domain (rest looked up from reference TRBV7-9 and TRBJ2-1): DTGVSQNPRHKITKRGQNVTFRCDPISEHNRLYWYRQTLGQGPEFLTYFQNEAQLEKSRLLSDRFSAERPKGSFSTLEIQRTEQGDSAMYLCASSLKTGRSNEQFFGPGTRLTVL.

This clone was recorded once. The chain has TRBV5-1 and TRBJ2-5; D possibly corresponds to TRBD2 (5 bases). The CDR3 extends over 13 amino acids. The germline CDR1 and CDR2 sequences are SGHRS and YFSETQ. Deletions cut 0 bases from V and 3 bases from J, with 6 bases between. The CDR3 nucleotides are TGCGCCAGCAGCTTGGGGACTGAAGAGACCCAGTACTTC. Translating gives CASSLGTEETQYF.

The chain employs TRBV27 and TRBJ2-1; D is unclear. From germline, CDR1 is MNHEY and CDR2 SMNVEV (reference sequence). The CDR3 contains 13 residues. Trimming shortened V by 5 bases and J by 6 bases, and 11 bases separated the two germline ends. This CDR3 reads CASSPAGVNEQFF. The CDR3 DNA reads as TGTGCCAGCAGTCCTGCAGGTGTCAATGAGCAGTTCTTC.